This entry describes one T cell receptor beta chain. This sample was taken from a study of cytomegalovirus exposure and HLA in healthy donors. TCRdb keeps only in-frame clones here, not all; method: immunoSEQ multiplex PCR. This table has under 400,000 clones, 86% appearing once. The sequence was collected from a woman aged 18 to 35 in good health and CMV-seronegative. Sequencing was performed on PBMCs.

This CDR3 is CASSPTANEQFF. CDR3 bases: TGTGCCAGCAGTCCTACAGCCAATGAGCAGTTCTTC. V usage is TRBV6-5 and J usage is TRBJ2-1; D is undetermined. CDR3 length: 12 residues. V shed 5 bases and J shed 6 bases, with 8 bases lying between them. Germline lookup yields CDR1 MNHEY and CDR2 SVGAGI.